This T cell receptor beta chain originates from a study of OX40 agonist ivuxolimab in advanced cancers. Comments on this clone: The target antigen is unknown.

The protocol was immunoSEQ multiplex PCR, while the TCRdb copy is restricted to in-frame clones and leaves out a portion. The repertoire holds tens of thousands of clones, about 87% seen once, with less than 5.5% in the top ten. Germline V lookup: CDR1 LNHNV, CDR2 YYDKDF (reference sequence). The V gene lost 0 bases and the J gene lost 3 bases, with 8 bases spanning the gap. CDR3 size: 14 residues. Study results and limitations: In the 0.1-3.0 mg/kg groups, partial responders showed among the lowest expansion.

This TCR came from an adult with an advanced solid tumor such as melanoma, head and neck, liver or kidney cancer. This chain joins TRBV15 and TRBJ2-5; D not certain. Sequenced here: CD4+ or CD8+ T cells sorted from blood, sampled in a trial of the OX40 agonist ivuxolimab. The CDR3 sequence: CATSRDVGEETQYF. The DNA of the CDR3 is TGTGCCACCAGCAGAGATGTTGGGGAAGAGACCCAGTACTTC.